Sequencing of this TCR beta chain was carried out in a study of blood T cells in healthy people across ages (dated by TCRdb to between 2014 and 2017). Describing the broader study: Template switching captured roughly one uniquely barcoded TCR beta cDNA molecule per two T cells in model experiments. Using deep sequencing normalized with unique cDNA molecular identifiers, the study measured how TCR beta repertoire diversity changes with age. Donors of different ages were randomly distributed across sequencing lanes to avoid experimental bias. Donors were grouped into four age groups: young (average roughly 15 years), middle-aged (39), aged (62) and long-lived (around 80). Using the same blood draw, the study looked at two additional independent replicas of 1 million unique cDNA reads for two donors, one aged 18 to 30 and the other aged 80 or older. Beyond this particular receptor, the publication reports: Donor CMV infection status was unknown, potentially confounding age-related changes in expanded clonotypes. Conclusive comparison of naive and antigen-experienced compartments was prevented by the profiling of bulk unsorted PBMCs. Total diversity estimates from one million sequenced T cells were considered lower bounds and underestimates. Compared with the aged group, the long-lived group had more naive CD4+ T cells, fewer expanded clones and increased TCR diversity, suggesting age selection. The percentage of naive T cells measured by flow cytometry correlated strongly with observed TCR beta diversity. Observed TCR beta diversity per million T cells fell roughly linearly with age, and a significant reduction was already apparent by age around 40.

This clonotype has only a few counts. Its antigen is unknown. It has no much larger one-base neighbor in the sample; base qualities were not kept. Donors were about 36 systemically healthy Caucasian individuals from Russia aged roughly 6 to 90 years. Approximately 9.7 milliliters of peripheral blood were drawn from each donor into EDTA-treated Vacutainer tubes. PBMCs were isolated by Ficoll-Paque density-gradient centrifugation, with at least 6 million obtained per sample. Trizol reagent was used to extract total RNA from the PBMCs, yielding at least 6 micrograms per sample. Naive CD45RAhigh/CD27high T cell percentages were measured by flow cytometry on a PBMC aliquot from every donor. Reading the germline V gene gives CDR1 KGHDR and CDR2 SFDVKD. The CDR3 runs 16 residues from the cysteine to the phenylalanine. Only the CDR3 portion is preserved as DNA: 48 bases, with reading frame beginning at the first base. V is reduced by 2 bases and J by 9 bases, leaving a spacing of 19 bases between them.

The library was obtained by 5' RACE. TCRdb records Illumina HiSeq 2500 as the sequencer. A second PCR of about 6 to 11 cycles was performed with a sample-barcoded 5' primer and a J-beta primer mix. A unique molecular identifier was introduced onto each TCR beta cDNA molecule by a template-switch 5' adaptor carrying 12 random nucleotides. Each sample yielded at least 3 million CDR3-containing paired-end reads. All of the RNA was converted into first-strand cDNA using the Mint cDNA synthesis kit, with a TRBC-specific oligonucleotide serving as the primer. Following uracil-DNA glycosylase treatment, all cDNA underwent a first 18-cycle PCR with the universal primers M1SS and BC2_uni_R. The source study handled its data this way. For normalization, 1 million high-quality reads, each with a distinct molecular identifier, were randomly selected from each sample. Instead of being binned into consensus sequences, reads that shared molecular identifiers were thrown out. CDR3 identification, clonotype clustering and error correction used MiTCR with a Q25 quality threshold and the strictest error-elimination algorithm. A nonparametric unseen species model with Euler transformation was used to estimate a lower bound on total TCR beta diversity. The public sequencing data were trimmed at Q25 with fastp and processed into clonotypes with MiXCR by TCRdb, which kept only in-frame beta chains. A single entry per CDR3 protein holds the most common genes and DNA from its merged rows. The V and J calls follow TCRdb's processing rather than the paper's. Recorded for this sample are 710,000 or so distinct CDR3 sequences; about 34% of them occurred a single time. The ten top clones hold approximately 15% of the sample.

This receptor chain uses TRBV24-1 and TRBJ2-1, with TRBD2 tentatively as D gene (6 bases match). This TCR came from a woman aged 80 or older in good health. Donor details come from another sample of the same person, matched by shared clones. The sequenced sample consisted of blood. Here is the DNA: TGTGCCACCAGTGATTCTGCCAGGCCCACCGGGGGTGAGCAGTTCTTC. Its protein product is CATSDSARPTGGEQFF.